This T cell receptor (beta chain) is drawn from a study of blood T cells in healthy people across ages. The use of a sample-barcoded 5' primer and a J-beta primer mix characterized a second PCR of roughly 7 to 12 cycles. From each sample, at least 2.5 million paired-end reads containing CDR3 were obtained. TCRdb reanalysed the 5' RACE reads using MiXCR and keeps one entry per CDR3 protein. The sample consists of 1,100,000 or so distinct CDR3 sequences, around 43% of them appearing once. Donors ranged from about 6 to 90 years old and were healthy Caucasians in Russia. Extraction of total RNA produced a minimum of 5.5 micrograms from each sample. This clonotype came up a few times. Its specificity is not known. Study outcomes and limitations: Older age coincided with a roughly linear decline in TCR beta diversity per million T cells.

The CDR3 totals 12 residues. Per the germline V gene, CDR1 is SEHNR and CDR2 is FQNEAQ (reference sequence). The junction had 3 bases not matched to a gene; V was cut back by 6 bases and J by 8 bases. The V gene is TRBV7-9, the J gene TRBJ2-1; 8 positions agree with TRBD1. Sequencing used blood. The clonotype comes from a woman aged 60-70 years in good health. CDR3 sequence reads: CASRPQGDEQFF. The CDR3 DNA sequence: TGTGCCAGCAGGCCACAGGGGGATGAGCAGTTCTTC.